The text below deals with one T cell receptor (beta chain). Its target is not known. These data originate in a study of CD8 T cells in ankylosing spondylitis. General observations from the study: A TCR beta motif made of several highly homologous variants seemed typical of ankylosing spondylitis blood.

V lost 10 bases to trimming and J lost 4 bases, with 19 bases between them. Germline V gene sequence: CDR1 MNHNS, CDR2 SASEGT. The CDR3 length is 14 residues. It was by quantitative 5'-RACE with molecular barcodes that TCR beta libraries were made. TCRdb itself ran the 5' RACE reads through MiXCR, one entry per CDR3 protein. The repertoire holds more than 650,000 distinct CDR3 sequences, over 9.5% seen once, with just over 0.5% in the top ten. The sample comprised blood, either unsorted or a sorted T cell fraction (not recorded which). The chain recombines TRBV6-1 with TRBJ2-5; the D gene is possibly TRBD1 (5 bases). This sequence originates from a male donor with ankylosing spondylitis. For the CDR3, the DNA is TGTGCCATCAAATGGGGCAGGGTGGGAGAGACCCAGTACTTC. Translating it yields CAIKWGRVGETQYF.